The clone carrying this T cell receptor (beta chain) was detected only a few times. The antigen is undetermined. The data were obtained in a study of cytomegalovirus exposure and HLA in healthy donors. The study, taken as a whole, reports: A subsequent analysis found that TCR clusters from the first cohort also tended to co-occur in the 130 or so validation repertoires, with approximately 94% of cluster scores above 0.

Clones were read by immunoSEQ multiplex PCR, and TCRdb kept only the in-frame ones, dropping some. The data show about 120,000 clones, with over 75% seen just once and more than 5% held by the top ten. The sequence derives from a woman aged 18-29 years in good health and CMV-seropositive. The source material was PBMCs.

Here the CDR3 reads CASSQRQFKRGRGYTF. In DNA, the CDR3 is TGTGCCAGCAGCCAACGGCAGTTCAAGAGGGGGCGGGGCTACACCTTC. This chain uses TRBV14 with TRBJ1-2, with 7 bases that match TRBD1. V dropped 2 bases and J dropped 8; count of bases not matched to a gene: 14. In germline, CDR1 is SGHDN, CDR2 FVKESK. This CDR3 comprises 16 residues.